Detailed here is one T cell receptor (beta chain). These data belong to a study of blood T cell repertoires in COVID-19. About the study: T cells, B-cell-depleted T cells, or PBMCs provided the cDNA or gDNA that served as material.

The V gene lost 3 bases and the J gene lost 2 bases, with 7 bases spanning the gap. There are 13 residues in the CDR3. Germline V gene lookup returns CDR1 KGHSH and CDR2 LQKENI. Patients at the Seattle site were enrolled during active infection and followed longitudinally. Per the study methods: Amplification from reference gene primers served as the basis for estimated nucleated cell counts. Profiled with immunoSEQ multiplex PCR; TCRdb holds only in-frame clones, not every one. That table gives V, J and clone size, and the DNA gave D and trimming. The table lists some 140,000 clones, approximately 85% of them singletons, with 0.63% in the top ten.

The receptor was derived from a man between 60 and 70 years old with COVID-19, enrolled during active disease. What was sequenced was peripheral blood. The rearrangement uses TRBV18 and TRBJ1-1, with D unclear. CDR3 bases: TGTGCCAGCTCACCTTCGGTTAACACTGAAGCTTTCTTT. Translation: CASSPSVNTEAFF.